Sequencing of this T cell receptor (beta chain) was carried out in a study of blood T cell repertoires in COVID-19. Study-wide background: From T cells, B-cell-depleted T cells, or PBMCs came the material, which was cDNA or gDNA.

The CDR3 length is 13 residues. V dropped 10 bases and J dropped 4 bases, with 17 bases sitting between them. Some clones are missing from TCRdb's copy, which holds only in-frame ones; the method was immunoSEQ multiplex PCR. Of about 120,000 clones in the sample, more than 60% were seen once. The chain joins TRBV5-3 to TRBJ1-2; D uncertain. TRBV5-3 belongs to the ORF category, with a function that is uncertain. Sample: peripheral blood. The TCR comes from a man aged 70 or older with acute or convalescent COVID-19. CDR3 nucleotide sequence: TGTGCCCCCCTCGGAGATCAGAGCTATGGCTACACCTTC. Translation gives CAPLGDQSYGYTF.